These 4 T cell receptor beta chains were all obtained from the same sample, sequenced in a study of blood T cell repertoires in COVID-19. The assay was immunoSEQ multiplex PCR, and TCRdb's table has in-frame clones only and misses some. The sample records roughly 120,000 clones, under 85% being singletons. Sequenced: peripheral blood. These receptors originate from a woman aged 55-69 years with acute or convalescent COVID-19.

This clone was counted a few times. The rearrangement links TRBV12-3 or TRBV12-4 to TRBJ1-2, with 8 bases identical to TRBD1. CDR3 length: 13 residues. V dropped 4 bases and J dropped 8; count of bases not matched to a gene: 6. The CDR3 is CASSSLQGVGYTF. CDR3 nucleotides: TGTGCCAGCAGTTCACTACAGGGGGTAGGCTACACCTTC.

This chain links TRBV27 with TRBJ1-2; D ambiguous. The CDR3 consists of 16 residues. CDR1 and CDR2 from the germline V gene are MNHEY and SMNVEV (reference sequence). The ends were cut back, 3 bases at V and 3 bases at J, with 17 bases in the middle. The CDR3 DNA reads as TGTGCCAGCAGTTTGCATCAGTCCACCCATTACTATGGCTACACCTTC. Translation: CASSLHQSTHYYGYTF.

V and J are TRBV25-1 and TRBJ1-5; 8 positions match TRBD1. J lost 4 bases, V lost 4 bases, and 3 bases had no gene match. The germline V gene has CDR1 MGHDK and CDR2 SYGVNS. This CDR3 region has 14 residues. The CDR3: CASSAQGANQPQHF. The CDR3 DNA reads TGTGCCAGCAGTGCCCAGGGGGCTAATCAGCCCCAGCATTTT.

The rearrangement links TRBV10-3 to TRBJ1-1, with a possible D match to TRBD1 (6 bases). V was clipped by 2 bases and J by 11 bases, with 21 bases between them. The CDR3 loop spans 15 amino acids. CDR1 ENHRY and CDR2 SYGVKD come from the germline V gene. In DNA, the CDR3 is TGTGCCATCAGTGAGAGAGGGACCGAGAGAACAGGGGCTTTCTTT. Translated: CAISERGTERTGAFF.